This T cell receptor beta chain emerged from a study of breast tumors, draining lymph nodes, adjacent tissues. Study outcomes and limitations: Tumor repertoires ranked between lymph nodes and nontumor tissue in diversity, with V and J gene preferences. Tumor T cell lymph node origin was a supported hypothesis, not proven.

TCRdb independently ran MiXCR on the multiplex PCR reads; one entry per CDR3 protein. The sample records 45,000 to 60,000 distinct CDR3 sequences, under 25% being singletons. This clonotype occurred many times. Its antigen remains unknown. Germline V lookup: CDR1 SGHTA, CDR2 FQGNSA. This CDR3 has 14 amino acids. With 1 base clipped from V and 2 bases from J, the junction kept 0 bases outside the gene matches. The chain is built from TRBV7-2 and TRBJ1-2; 8 positions match TRBD1. This sequence was found in a female donor with breast cancer. Some clones in this sample may be carry-over from other donors' samples. Sequenced material: breast tumor tissue. The CDR3 region is CASSLDRGNYGYTF. The CDR3 nucleotides read TGTGCCAGCAGCTTAGACAGGGGGAACTATGGCTACACCTTC.